This T cell receptor (beta chain) is from a study of shared clonotypes between healthy human individuals. Study-wide background: Each donor's CD4 naive and CD4 memory cells filled three plates apiece, CD8 naive two, and CD8 memory one. General study results and limits: The study's rarefaction showed incomplete sorted-subset sequencing despite large depth.

Naive CD8 cells, CD45RO-negative and positively selected for CCR7, excluded terminally differentiated effector memory CD45RA+ cells. Only Caucasian adults living in Nashville, Tennessee served as donors. The germline V gene encodes CDR1 SQVTM and CDR2 ANQGSEA. V shed 7 bases and J 4 bases; nucleotides not matched to a gene: 6. CDR3 length: 14 residues. With respect to this clone: No antigen is known for it.

Method: immunoSEQ multiplex PCR; TCRdb's copy keeps in-frame clones and lacks some. Of about 750,000 clones in the sample, 80% to 95% were seen once. This receptor was taken from a young man in good health. V and J are TRBV29-1 and TRBJ2-5; 13 positions agree with TRBD2. Sequencing used naive CD8+ T cells sorted from blood. The CDR3 sequence is CSARLAGGGETQYF. The CDR3 bases are TGCAGCGCCCGACTAGCGGGAGGAGGAGAGACCCAGTACTTC. Full variable domain (outside the CDR3, taken from reference TRBV29-1 and TRBJ2-5): SAVISQKPSRDICQRGTSLTIQCQVDSQVTMMFWYRQQPGQSLTLIATANQGSEATYESGFVIDKFPISRPNLTFSTLTVSNMSPEDSSIYLCSARLAGGGETQYFGPGTRLLVL.